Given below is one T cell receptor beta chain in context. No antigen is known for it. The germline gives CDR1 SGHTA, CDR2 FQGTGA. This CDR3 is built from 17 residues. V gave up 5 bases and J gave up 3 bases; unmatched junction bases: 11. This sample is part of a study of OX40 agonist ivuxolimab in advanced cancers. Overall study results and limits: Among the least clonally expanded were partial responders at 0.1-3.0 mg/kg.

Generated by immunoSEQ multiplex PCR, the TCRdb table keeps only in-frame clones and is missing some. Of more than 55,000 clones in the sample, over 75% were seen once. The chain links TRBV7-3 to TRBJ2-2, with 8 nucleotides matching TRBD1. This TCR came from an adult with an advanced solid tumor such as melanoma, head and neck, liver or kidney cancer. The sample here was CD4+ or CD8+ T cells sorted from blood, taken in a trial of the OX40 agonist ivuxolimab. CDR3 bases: TGTGCCAGCAGCCCCGGTACCAGGGGGCAAGACACCGGGGAGCTGTTTTTT. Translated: CASSPGTRGQDTGELFF. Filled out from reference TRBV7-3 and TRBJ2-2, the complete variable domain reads GAGVSQTPSNKVTEKGKYVELRCDPISGHTALYWYRQSLGQGPEFLIYFQGTGAADDSGLPNDRFFAVRPEGSVSTLKIQRTERGDSAVYLCASSPGTRGQDTGELFFGEGSRLTVL.